This TCR beta chain was sequenced during a study of cytomegalovirus exposure and HLA in healthy donors. Study as a whole: About 85 million unique TCRs from HLA-typed donors were held in an early release of data.

13 Jbeta primers and 60 Vbeta primers were used for the PCR. Method: immunoSEQ multiplex PCR; TCRdb's copy keeps in-frame clones and lacks some. The sample lists about 200,000 clones, about 86% occurring once. CDR1 and CDR2 (germline): SGHTA, FQGNSA. Trimming took off 5 bases at V and 3 bases at J, with 16 bases between the two ends. The CDR3 runs to 15 residues. What was sequenced was PBMCs. The chain carries TRBV7-2 and TRBJ1-2; weak D call: TRBD1 (6 bases). The TCR comes from a man in his forties or fifties in good health and CMV-seropositive. This CDR3 reads CASSEIQGIDYGYTF. The DNA for the CDR3 is TGTGCCAGCAGCGAAATACAGGGAATCGACTATGGCTACACCTTC.